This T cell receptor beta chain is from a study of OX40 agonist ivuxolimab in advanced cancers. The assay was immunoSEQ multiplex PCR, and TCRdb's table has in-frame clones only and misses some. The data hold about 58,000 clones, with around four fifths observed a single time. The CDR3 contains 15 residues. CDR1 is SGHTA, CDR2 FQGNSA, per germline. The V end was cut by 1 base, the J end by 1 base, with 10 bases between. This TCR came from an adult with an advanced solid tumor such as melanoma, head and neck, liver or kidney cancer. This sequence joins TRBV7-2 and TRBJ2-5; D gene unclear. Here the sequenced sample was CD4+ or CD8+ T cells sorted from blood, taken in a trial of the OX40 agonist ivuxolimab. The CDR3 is CASSLVPGVQETQYF. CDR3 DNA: TGTGCCAGCAGCTTAGTTCCTGGGGTCCAAGAGACCCAGTACTTC. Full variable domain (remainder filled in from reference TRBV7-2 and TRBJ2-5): GAGVSQSPSNKVTEKGKDVELRCDPISGHTALYWYRQSLGQGLEFLIYFQGNSAPDKSGLPSDRFSAERTGGSVSTLTIQRTQQEDSAVYLCASSLVPGVQETQYFGPGTRLLVL.